Shown below are 18 T cell receptor beta chains from a single sample sequenced in a study of T cell clonotyping in hematopoietic cell transplantation. The data were produced by immunoSEQ multiplex PCR, yet TCRdb's version contains in-frame clones alone and is incomplete. The data hold about 16,000 clones, with roughly 58% observed a single time. The specimen comprised PBMCs, sampled 30 days after allogeneic stem cell transplant. These receptors were obtained from a male patient between 50 and 60 years old who had an allogeneic stem cell transplant from an unrelated donor, so T cells may come from the graft donor. Some clones in this sample may be carry-over from other donors' samples.

The V gene is TRBV30, the J gene TRBJ2-5, with D possibly TRBD1 on 5 matching bases. This CDR3 is built from 13 residues. Germline assignment: CDR1 GTSNPN and CDR2 SVGIG (reference sequence). V lost 0 bases and J lost 2, with 7 bases in between. DNA for the CDR3: TGTGCCTGGAGTGTACAGGAACAAGAGACCCAGTACTTC. This codes for CAWSVQEQETQYF.

This chain joins TRBV4-2 and TRBJ1-1; no clear D gene. Trimming removed 4 bases from V and 5 bases from J, with 14 bases in between. The CDR3 is 14 residues long. In germline, CDR1 is LGHNA, CDR2 YNFKEQ. The CDR3 bases are TGTGCCAGCAGCCTCTGGACGGGAGGGACTGAAGCTTTCTTT. Its protein is CASSLWTGGTEAFF.

Only a few counts were recorded for this clone. The J gene is TRBJ1-2, the V gene TRBV7-2, with D perhaps matching TRBD1 (5 bases). The CDR3 totals 13 residues. V was trimmed by 1 base and J by 8 bases, leaving 11 bases between them. From germline, CDR1 is SGHTA and CDR2 FQGNSA. DNA of the CDR3: TGTGCCAGCAGCTTAGGGGGGAGGTGGGGCTACACCTTC. Its translation is CASSLGGRWGYTF.

This clone was counted only a few times. Here the CDR3 reads CASSEAGSGANVLTF. The CDR3 DNA reads as TGTGCCAGCAGTGAAGCGGGCTCTGGGGCCAACGTCCTGACTTTC. The chain joins TRBV6-1 to TRBJ2-6; unclear D gene. The CDR3 sequence is 15 residues long. Germline loops: CDR1 MNHNS, CDR2 SASEGT. V lost 0 bases and J lost 0, with 3 bases in between.

This clone was recorded a few times. V is TRBV30 and J is TRBJ1-2, with a possible D match to TRBD1 (6 bases). V dropped 2 bases and J dropped 5 bases, with 18 bases sitting between them. Germline V gene data show CDR1 as GTSNPN and CDR2 as SVGIG (reference sequence). The CDR3 runs 15 residues. The CDR3: CAWSPGQTARYGYTF. CDR3 DNA: TGTGCCTGGAGTCCCGGACAGACAGCTCGGTATGGCTACACCTTC.

By share, this clone counts as large (0.1 to 1%). The chain couples TRBV29-1 to TRBJ2-5; D may be TRBD2 (6 bases). Germline-derived CDR1 and CDR2 are SQVTM and ANQGSEA. Trimming removed 1 base at V and 5 bases at J, with 11 bases between. The CDR3 covers 13 residues. The CDR3: CSVEGGVVETQYF. In nucleotides, the CDR3 is TGCAGCGTTGAAGGCGGGGTAGTCGAGACCCAGTACTTC.

The gene calls are TRBV30 and TRBJ1-1; D is ambiguous. Trimming cost V 4 bases and J 5 bases, with 8 bases left between them. The CDR3 has 11 amino acids. CDR1 is GTSNPN and CDR2 is SVGIG in the germline V gene (reference sequence). The CDR3 nucleotides read TGTGCCTGGACCGGGTTTACTGAAGCTTTCTTT. It specifies CAWTGFTEAFF.

This clone appeared a few times. J is TRBJ2-7 and V is TRBV2; possibly TRBD2 for D (6 bases). V was shortened by 6 bases and J by 3 bases, with 15 bases between the two germline ends. The germline gives CDR1 SNHLY, CDR2 FYNNEI. The CDR3 runs to 14 residues. The CDR3 protein is CASRAGLEFYEQYF. The CDR3 bases are TGTGCCAGCAGGGCGGGACTGGAGTTCTACGAGCAGTACTTC.

The chain joins TRBV6-6 to TRBJ1-5, with TRBD1 matching 7 bases. The CDR3 spans 15 residues. The ends lost 0 bases at V and 7 bases at J; junction bases unmatched: 6. Germline loops: CDR1 MNHNY, CDR2 SVGAGI (reference sequence). The chain's CDR3 is CASSYSGQGEQPQHF. CDR3 DNA sequence: TGTGCCAGCAGTTACTCGGGGCAGGGGGAGCAGCCCCAGCATTTT.

V and J are TRBV25-1 and TRBJ2-3, with D possibly matching TRBD1 (5 bases). Germline-derived CDR1 and CDR2 are MGHDK and SYGVNS. V was pared by 3 bases and J by 1 base, with 11 bases between. The length of the CDR3 is 15 residues. As DNA, the CDR3 is TGTGCCAGCAGTGATTACGGACACCGCACAGATACGCAGTATTTT. Protein: CASSDYGHRTDTQYF.

This rearrangement joins TRBV9 to TRBJ2-1; 10 bases agree with TRBD1. Germline V gene sequence: CDR1 SGDLS, CDR2 YYNGEE. CDR3 length: 14 residues. After removal of 8 bases from V and 3 bases from J, the junction contained 5 bases not matched to a gene. For the CDR3, the DNA is TGTGCCAGACCGGGACAGGGGAACTACAATGAGCAGTTCTTC. As protein: CARPGQGNYNEQFF. Using reference TRBV9 and TRBJ2-1 for the parts outside the CDR3, the full variable domain is DSGVTQTPKHLITATGQRVTLRCSPRSGDLSVYWYQQSLDQGLQFLIQYYNGEERAKGNILERFSAQQFPDLHSELNLSSLELGDSALYFCARPGQGNYNEQFFGPGTRLTVL.

This clone is categorized as medium-sized. The V call is TRBV5-1, the J call TRBJ2-7; 9 nucleotides match TRBD2. The CDR3 is 15 amino acids. Losses at the gene ends were 3 bases for V and 2 bases for J; bases not matched to a gene: 6. The germline V gene encodes CDR1 SGHRS and CDR2 YFSETQ. Written as DNA, the CDR3 is TGCGCCAGCAGCTCCAGCGGGGGGCCGGCCTACGAGCAGTACTTC. It codes for CASSSSGGPAYEQYF.

V is TRBV30 and J is TRBJ1-5; D is unclear. V lost 0 bases and J lost 0, with 6 bases in between. From germline, CDR1 is GTSNPN and CDR2 SVGIG (reference sequence). The CDR3 sequence is 14 residues long. CDR3 DNA sequence: TGTGCCTGGAGTGTACACGGTAGCAATCAGCCCCAGCATTTT. Its translation: CAWSVHGSNQPQHF.

V gene TRBV19 combines with J gene TRBJ2-6; TRBD2 might be the D (5 bases). The CDR3 sequence is 15 residues long. CDR1 and CDR2 from the germline V gene are LNHDA and SQIVND (reference sequence). The ends were cut back, 4 bases at V and 0 bases at J, with 7 bases in the middle. DNA of the CDR3: TGTGCCAGTAGTAGGGAGCGCTCTGGGGCCAACGTCCTGACTTTC. Its protein product is CASSRERSGANVLTF.

This chain links TRBV5-8 with TRBJ2-2, with D perhaps matching TRBD2 (5 bases). Trimming pared 4 bases from V and 6 bases from J, leaving 10 bases between. The CDR3 has 13 amino acids. Germline CDR1 SGHTS, CDR2 YDEGEE. DNA of the CDR3: TGTGCCAGCAGCCCGGGGATGTCCGGGGAGCTGTTTTTT. It translates to CASSPGMSGELFF.

The chain combines TRBV5-4 with TRBJ1-2; D is uncertain. Between the trimmed V and J ends, which lost 5 bases and 1 base, there was a span of 6 bases. The CDR3 is 12 amino acids. Germline V gives CDR1 SGHNT, CDR2 YYREEE (reference sequence). The CDR3 protein is CASRGFNYGYTF. The CDR3 nucleotides are TGTGCCAGCAGAGGCTTTAACTATGGCTACACCTTC.

The rearrangement uses TRBV30 and TRBJ2-7; TRBD2 agrees at 10 bases. Per germline, CDR1 GTSNPN and CDR2 SVGIG (reference sequence). The CDR3 extends over 13 amino acids. The V segment lost 6 bases and the J segment 6 bases; nucleotides outside the gene matches: 8. CDR3 sequence (DNA): TGTGCCTGCGGGAGGGCTAGCGGGAGCGAGCAGTACTTC. It is translated as CACGRASGSEQYF.

The rearrangement uses TRBV5-1 and TRBJ2-5, with 16 bases lining up with TRBD2. This CDR3 is built from 16 residues. The germline CDR1 and CDR2 sequences are SGHRS and YFSETQ. The V segment lost 4 bases and the J segment 4 bases; nucleotides outside the gene matches: 4. CDR3 sequence: CASSPGLAGGRETQYF. For the CDR3, the DNA is TGCGCCAGCAGCCCGGGACTAGCGGGAGGGCGAGAGACCCAGTACTTC. The whole variable domain, remainder taken from reference TRBV5-1 and TRBJ2-5, is KAGVTQTPRYLIKTRGQQVTLSCSPISGHRSVSWYQQTPGQGLQFLFEYFSETQRNKGNFPGRFSGRQFSNSRSEMNVSTLELGDSALYLCASSPGLAGGRETQYFGPGTRLLVL.